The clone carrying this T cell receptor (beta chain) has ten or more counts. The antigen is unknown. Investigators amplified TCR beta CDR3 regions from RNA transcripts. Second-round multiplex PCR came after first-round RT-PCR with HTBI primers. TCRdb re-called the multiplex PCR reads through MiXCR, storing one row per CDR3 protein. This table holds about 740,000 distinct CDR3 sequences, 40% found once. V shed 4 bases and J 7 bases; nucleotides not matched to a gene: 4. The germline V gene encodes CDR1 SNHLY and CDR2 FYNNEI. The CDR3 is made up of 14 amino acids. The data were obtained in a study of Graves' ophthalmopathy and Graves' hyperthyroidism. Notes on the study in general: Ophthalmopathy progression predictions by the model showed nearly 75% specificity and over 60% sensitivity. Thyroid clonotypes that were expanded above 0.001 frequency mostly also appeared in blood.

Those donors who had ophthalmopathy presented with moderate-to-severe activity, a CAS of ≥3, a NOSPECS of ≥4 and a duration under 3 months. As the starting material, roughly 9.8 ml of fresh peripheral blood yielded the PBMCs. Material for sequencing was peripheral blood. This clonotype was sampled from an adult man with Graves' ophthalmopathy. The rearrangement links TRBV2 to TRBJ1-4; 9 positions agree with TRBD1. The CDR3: CASSGRTGVEKLFF. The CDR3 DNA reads TGTGCCAGCAGTGGTAGGACAGGGGTTGAAAAACTGTTTTTT.